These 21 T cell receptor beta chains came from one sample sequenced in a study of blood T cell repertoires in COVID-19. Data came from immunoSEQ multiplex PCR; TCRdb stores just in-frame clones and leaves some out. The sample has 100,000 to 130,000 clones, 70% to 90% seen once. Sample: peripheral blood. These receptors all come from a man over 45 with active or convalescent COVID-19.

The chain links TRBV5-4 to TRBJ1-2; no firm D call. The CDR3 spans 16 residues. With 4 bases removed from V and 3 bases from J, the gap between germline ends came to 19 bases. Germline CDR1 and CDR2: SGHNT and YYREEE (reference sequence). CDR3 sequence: CASSPRTAGADYGYTF. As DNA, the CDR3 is TGTGCCAGCAGCCCCCGGACTGCTGGAGCGGACTATGGCTACACCTTC. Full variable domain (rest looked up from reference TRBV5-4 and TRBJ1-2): ETGVTQSPTHLIKTRGQQVTLRCSSQSGHNTVSWYQQALGQGPQFIFQYYREEENGRGNFPPRFSGLQFPNYSSELNVNALELDDSALYLCASSPRTAGADYGYTFGSGTRLTVV.

The CDR3 sequence: CASSWGVRDYGYTF. Here the CDR3 DNA reads TGTGCCAGCAGCTGGGGGGTCCGCGACTATGGCTACACCTTC. The chain uses TRBV7-9 and TRBJ1-2, with D possibly being TRBD1 (5 bases). From germline, CDR1 is SEHNR and CDR2 FQNEAQ (reference sequence). V was clipped by 4 bases and J by 3 bases, with 12 bases between them. This CDR3 contains 14 residues.

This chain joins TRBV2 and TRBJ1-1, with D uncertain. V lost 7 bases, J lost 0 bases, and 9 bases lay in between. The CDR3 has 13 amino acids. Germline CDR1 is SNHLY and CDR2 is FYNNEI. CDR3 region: CASNSFLNTEAFF. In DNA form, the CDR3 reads TGTGCCAGCAATAGCTTCTTGAACACTGAAGCTTTCTTT.

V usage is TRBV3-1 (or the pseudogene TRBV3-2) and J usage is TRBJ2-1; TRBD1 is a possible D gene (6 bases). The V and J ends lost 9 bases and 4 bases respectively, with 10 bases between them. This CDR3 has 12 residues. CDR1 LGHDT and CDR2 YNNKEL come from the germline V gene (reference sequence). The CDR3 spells CARRQVYNEQFF. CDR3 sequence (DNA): TGTGCCAGAAGACAGGTTTACAATGAGCAGTTCTTC.

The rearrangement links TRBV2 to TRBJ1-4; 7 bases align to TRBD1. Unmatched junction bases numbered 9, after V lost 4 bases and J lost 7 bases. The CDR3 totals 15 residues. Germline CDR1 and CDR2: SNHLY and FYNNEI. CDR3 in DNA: TGTGCCAGCAGTGTGACAGGGTTTCGGTCTGAAAAACTGTTTTTT. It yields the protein CASSVTGFRSEKLFF.

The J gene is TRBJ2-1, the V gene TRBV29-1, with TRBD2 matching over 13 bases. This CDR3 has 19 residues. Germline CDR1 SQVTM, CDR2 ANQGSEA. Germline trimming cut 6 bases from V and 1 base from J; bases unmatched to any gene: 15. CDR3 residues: CSVYNPGLAGKGSYNEQFF. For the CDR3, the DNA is TGCAGCGTCTACAATCCGGGACTAGCGGGAAAAGGGTCCTACAATGAGCAGTTCTTC.

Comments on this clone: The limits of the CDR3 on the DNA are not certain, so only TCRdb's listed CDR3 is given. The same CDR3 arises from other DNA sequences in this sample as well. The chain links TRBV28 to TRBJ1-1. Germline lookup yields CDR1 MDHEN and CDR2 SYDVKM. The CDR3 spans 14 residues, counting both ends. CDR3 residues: CASSLERENTEAFF.

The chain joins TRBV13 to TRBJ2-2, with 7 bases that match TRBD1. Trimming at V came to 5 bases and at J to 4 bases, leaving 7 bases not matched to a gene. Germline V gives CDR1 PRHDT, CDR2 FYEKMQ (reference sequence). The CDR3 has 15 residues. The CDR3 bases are TGTGCCAGCAGCGACCACAGGGGCAGCACCGGGGAGCTGTTTTTT. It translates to CASSDHRGSTGELFF.

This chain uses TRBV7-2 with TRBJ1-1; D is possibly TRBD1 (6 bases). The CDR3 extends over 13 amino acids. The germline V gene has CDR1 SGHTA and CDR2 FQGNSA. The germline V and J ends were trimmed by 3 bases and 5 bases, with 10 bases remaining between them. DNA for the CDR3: TGTGCCAGCAGCTTCACAGGGACAACTGAAGCTTTCTTT. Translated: CASSFTGTTEAFF.

The CDR3 region is CASSGTSGRRKETQYF. The DNA for the CDR3 is TGTGCCAGCAGTGGGACTAGCGGGAGAAGGAAAGAGACCCAGTACTTC. This rearrangement joins TRBV2 to TRBJ2-5, with 13 bases lining up with TRBD2. The CDR3 consists of 16 residues. Germline loops: CDR1 SNHLY, CDR2 FYNNEI. Germline trimming cut 4 bases from V and 3 bases from J; bases unmatched to any gene: 5.

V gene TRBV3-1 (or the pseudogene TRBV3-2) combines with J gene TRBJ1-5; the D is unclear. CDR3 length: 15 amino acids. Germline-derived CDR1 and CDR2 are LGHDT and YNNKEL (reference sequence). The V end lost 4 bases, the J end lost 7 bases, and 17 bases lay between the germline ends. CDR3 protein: CASSPGVRVGQPQHF. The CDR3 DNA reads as TGTGCCAGCAGCCCCGGGGTAAGGGTCGGGCAGCCCCAGCATTTT.

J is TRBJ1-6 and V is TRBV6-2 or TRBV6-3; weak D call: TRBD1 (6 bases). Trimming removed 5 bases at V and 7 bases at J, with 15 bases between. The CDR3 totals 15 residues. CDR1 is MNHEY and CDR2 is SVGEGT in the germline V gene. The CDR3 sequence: CASSRPTGGNSPLHF. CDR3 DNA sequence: TGTGCCAGCAGTCGTCCGACAGGCGGAAATTCACCCCTCCACTTT.

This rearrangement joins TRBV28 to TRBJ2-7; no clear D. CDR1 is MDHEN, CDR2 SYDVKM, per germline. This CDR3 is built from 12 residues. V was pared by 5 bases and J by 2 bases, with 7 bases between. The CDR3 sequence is CASSVGPYEQYF. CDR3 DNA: TGTGCCAGCAGTGTTGGCCCCTACGAGCAGTACTTC.

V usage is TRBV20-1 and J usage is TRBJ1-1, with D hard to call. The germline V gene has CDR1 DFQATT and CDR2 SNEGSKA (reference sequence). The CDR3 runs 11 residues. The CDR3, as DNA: TGCGGCGCGGTAACGAACACTGAAGCTTTCTTT. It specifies CGAVTNTEAFF.

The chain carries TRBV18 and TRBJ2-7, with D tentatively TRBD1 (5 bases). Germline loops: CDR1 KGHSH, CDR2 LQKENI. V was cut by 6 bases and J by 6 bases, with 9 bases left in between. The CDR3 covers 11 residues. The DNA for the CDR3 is TGTGCCAGCTCCCAGGGCCGCGAGCAGTACTTC. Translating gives CASSQGREQYF.

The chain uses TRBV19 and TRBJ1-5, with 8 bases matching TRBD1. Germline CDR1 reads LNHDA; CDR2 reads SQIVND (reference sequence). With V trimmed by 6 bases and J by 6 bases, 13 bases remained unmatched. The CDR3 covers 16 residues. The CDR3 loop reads CASRVLTGGESQPQHF. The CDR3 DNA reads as TGTGCCAGTAGAGTCTTAACAGGGGGTGAGAGTCAGCCCCAGCATTTT.

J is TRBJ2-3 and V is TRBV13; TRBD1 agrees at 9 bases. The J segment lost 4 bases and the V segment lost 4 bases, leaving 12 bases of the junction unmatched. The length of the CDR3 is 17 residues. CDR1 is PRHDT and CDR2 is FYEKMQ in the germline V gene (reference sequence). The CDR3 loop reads CASSSDTGGGVADTQYF. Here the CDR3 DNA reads TGTGCCAGCAGCTCAGATACAGGGGGCGGCGTTGCAGATACGCAGTATTTT.

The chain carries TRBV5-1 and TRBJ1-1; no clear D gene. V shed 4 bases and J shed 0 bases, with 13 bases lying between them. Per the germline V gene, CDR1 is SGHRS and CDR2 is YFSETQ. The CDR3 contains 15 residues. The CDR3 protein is CASSHRRELNTEAFF. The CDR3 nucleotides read TGCGCCAGCAGCCACCGACGGGAACTGAACACTGAAGCTTTCTTT.

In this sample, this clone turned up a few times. CDR3 nucleotide sequence: TGTGCCAGCAGCTCCTTGGGACTGGGGTACGAGCAGTACTTC. Residues: CASSSLGLGYEQYF. This rearrangement joins TRBV5-6 to TRBJ2-7; possibly TRBD2 for D (6 bases). Between the trimmed V and J ends, which lost 3 bases and 4 bases, there was a span of 14 bases. Germline CDR1 and CDR2: SGHDT and YYEEEE. CDR3 length: 14 amino acids.

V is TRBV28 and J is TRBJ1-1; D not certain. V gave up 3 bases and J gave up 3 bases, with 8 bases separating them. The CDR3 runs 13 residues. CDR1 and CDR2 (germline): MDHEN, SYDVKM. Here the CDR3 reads CASSLFSYTEAFF. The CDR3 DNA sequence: TGTGCCAGCAGTTTGTTTTCCTACACTGAAGCTTTCTTT.

CDR3 amino acids: CASSQDPTTGGYTDLNTGELFF. The DNA for the CDR3 is TGTGCCAGCAGCCAAGACCCAACGACAGGGGGCTACACTGATTTGAACACCGGGGAGCTGTTTTTT. The chain links TRBV4-2 to TRBJ2-2; TRBD1 matches at 10 bases. In germline, CDR1 is LGHNA, CDR2 YNFKEQ. V was pared by 0 bases and J by 1 base, with 17 bases of the junction left unmatched. The CDR3 has 22 residues.